A single sample gave rise to the 32 T cell receptor beta chains below, sequenced in a study of T-cell memory formation after mild COVID-19. Using its own MiXCR run on the 5' RACE reads, TCRdb lists one record per CDR3 protein. This sample yields hundreds of thousands of distinct CDR3 sequences, of which roughly 13% are seen a single time; about a fifth belongs to the top ten. The source material was PBMCs or a T cell subset sorted from them (not recorded which). These receptors came from a man between 18 and 29 years old who had mild COVID-19 (a few samples of this study predate the infection). Cell type and time point are not known.

This clonotype was detected a few times. The chain couples TRBV7-8 to TRBJ2-1, with D maybe TRBD2 (7 bases). Germline V gene data show CDR1 as SGHVS and CDR2 as FQNEAQ. The V end was cut by 3 bases, the J end by 8 bases, with 20 bases between. CDR3 length: 16 residues. CDR3 in amino acids: CASSLGGAVGVDEQFF. The CDR3 DNA reads TGTGCCAGCAGCTTGGGGGGGGCTGTAGGGGTCGATGAGCAGTTCTTC. The full variable domain, its missing parts supplied by reference TRBV7-8 and TRBJ2-1, is GAGVSQSPRYKVAKRGQDVALRCDPISGHVSLFWYQQALGQGPEFLTYFQNEAQLDKSGLPSDRFFAERPEGSVSTLKIQRTQQEDSAVYLCASSLGGAVGVDEQFFGPGTRLTVL.

The chain carries TRBV4-3 and TRBJ2-5; tentative D call: TRBD1 (6 bases). Germline V CDR1 and CDR2: LGHNA, YSLEER. Deletions cut 4 bases from V and 1 base from J, with 16 bases between. This CDR3 is 16 amino acids long. The CDR3 region has the DNA TGCGCCAGCAGCCCCCGAAGGGGGTCGGGCCAAGAGACCCAGTACTTC. Its protein is CASSPRRGSGQETQYF.

The chain has TRBV29-1 and TRBJ2-7, with unresolved D. The CDR3 runs to 13 residues. V gave up 0 bases and J gave up 0 bases, with 6 bases separating them. The germline V gene encodes CDR1 SQVTM and CDR2 ANQGSEA. The CDR3, as DNA: TGCAGCGTTGAAGACCCTAACTCCTACGAGCAGTACGTC. It encodes CSVEDPNSYEQYV.

This clonotype was observed a handful of times. The chain recombines TRBV29-1 with TRBJ1-2; TRBD1 aligns across 7 bases. This CDR3 spans 13 amino acids. CDR1 and CDR2 from the germline V gene are SQVTM and ANQGSEA. Trimming cost V 4 bases and J 5 bases; bases outside gene matches: 7. CDR3 in amino acids: CSVVVGTAYGYTF. The CDR3 DNA follows: TGCAGCGTTGTAGTAGGGACAGCTTATGGCTACACCTTC.

In this sample, this clonotype turned up a few times. This rearrangement joins TRBV2 to TRBJ1-6; TRBD1 aligns across 7 bases. CDR3 size: 15 residues. Germline CDR1 is SNHLY and CDR2 is FYNNEI. J lost 5 bases, V lost 7 bases, and 8 bases had no gene match. The CDR3 DNA is TGTGCCAGCACACCTGGGGGGACAGATAATTCACCCCTCCACTTT. As protein: CASTPGGTDNSPLHF. The whole variable domain, filled in from reference TRBV2 and TRBJ1-6, reads EPEVTQTPSHQVTQMGQEVILRCVPISNHLYFYWYRQILGQKVEFLVSFYNNEISEKSEIFDDQFSVERPDGSNFTLKIRSTKLEDSAMYFCASTPGGTDNSPLHFGNGTRLTVT.

There are a few counts of this clonotype. V is TRBV3-1 and J is TRBJ1-5; D unclear. CDR1 is LGHDT and CDR2 is YNNKEL in the germline V gene (reference sequence). The CDR3 is made up of 15 amino acids. Trimming pared 7 bases from V and 0 bases from J, leaving 13 bases between. The CDR3 bases are TGTGCCAGCACCCCCGGGTTATTTAGCAATCAGCCCCAGCATTTT. Its protein is CASTPGLFSNQPQHF.

The rearrangement links TRBV27 to TRBJ2-1; weak D call: TRBD2 (6 bases). Germline V lookup: CDR1 MNHEY, CDR2 SMNVEV (reference sequence). The CDR3 is made up of 17 amino acids. V lost 4 bases, J lost 5 bases, and 21 bases lay in between. The CDR3 bases are TGTGCCAGCAGTTCTGGGGCGGGGAGTCATCTTAACAATGAGCAGTTCTTC. Translated, it gives CASSSGAGSHLNNEQFF.

This sequence joins TRBV19 and TRBJ2-1; tentative D call: TRBD2 (7 bases). Germline V gives CDR1 LNHDA, CDR2 SQIVND (reference sequence). V lost 3 bases, J lost 4 bases, and 13 bases lay in between. The length of the CDR3 is 15 residues. This CDR3 is CASSISRGLYNEQFF. For the CDR3, the DNA is TGTGCCAGTAGTATTTCCAGGGGACTATACAATGAGCAGTTCTTC. The full variable domain, with the rest looked up from reference TRBV19 and TRBJ2-1, is DGGITQSPKYLFRKEGQNVTLSCEQNLNHDAMYWYRQDPGQGLRLIYYSQIVNDFQKGDIAEGYSVSREKKESFPLTVTSAQKNPTAFYLCASSISRGLYNEQFFGPGTRLTVL.

In its sample, this clonotype was seen a few times. The J gene is TRBJ2-7, the V gene TRBV27; 10 positions match TRBD2. Trimming at V came to 5 bases and at J to 5 bases, leaving 9 bases not matched to a gene. CDR1 is MNHEY and CDR2 is SMNVEV in the germline V gene (reference sequence). There are 15 residues in the CDR3. The CDR3 region is CASSLPSGGVHEQYV. CDR3 DNA: TGTGCCAGCAGTCTTCCAAGCGGGGGGGTCCACGAGCAGTACGTC.

This clonotype was counted at least ten times. The rearrangement uses TRBV20-1 and TRBJ2-7; TRBD1 matches 7 bases. The germline gives CDR1 DFQATT, CDR2 SNEGSKA (reference sequence). V was pared by 2 bases and J by 2 bases, with 6 bases of the junction left unmatched. The CDR3 is made up of 14 amino acids. CDR3: CSARPQGLTYEQYF. The CDR3 nucleotides are TGCAGTGCTAGACCACAGGGGTTGACCTACGAGCAGTACTTC.

The rearrangement links TRBV7-8 to TRBJ2-5; TRBD2 matches 7 bases. Germline loops: CDR1 SGHVS, CDR2 FQNEAQ. With V trimmed by 4 bases and J by 4 bases, 9 bases remained unmatched. This CDR3 spans 15 amino acids. CDR3 sequence (DNA): TGTGCCAGCAGCTCCCTGCGGGGGAGGCTAGAGACCCAGTACTTC. Translated, it gives CASSSLRGRLETQYF.

This clonotype was found a few times. This rearrangement joins TRBV4-2 to TRBJ2-7, with no clear D. The germline CDR1 and CDR2 sequences are LGHNA and YNFKEQ. Between the trimmed V and J ends, which lost 4 bases and 2 bases, there was a span of 12 bases. The CDR3 runs to 14 residues. In DNA form, the CDR3 reads TGTGCCAGCAGCCCTAGGTACGGAGCCTACGAGCAGTACGTC. Translating gives CASSPRYGAYEQYV.

This clonotype has only a few counts. The chain combines TRBV4-1 with TRBJ1-3; D is unclear. V was cut by 2 bases and J by 2 bases, with 16 bases left in between. The CDR3 covers 17 residues. Germline V CDR1 and CDR2: MGHRA, YSYEKL. The CDR3 DNA follows: TGCGCCAGCAGCCAACCCCCCGGAACAGCTACTGGAAACACCATATATTTT. Protein: CASSQPPGTATGNTIYF.

This chain uses TRBV29-1 with TRBJ1-2, with 12 bases identical to TRBD1. Trimming removed 4 bases from V and 5 bases from J; junction bases left unmatched: 2. CDR3 length: 13 residues. Germline-derived CDR1 and CDR2 are SQVTM and ANQGSEA. Written as DNA, the CDR3 is TGCAGCGTTGGGGACAGGGGGCTTTATGGCTACACCTTC. Translation gives CSVGDRGLYGYTF.

The V gene is TRBV20-1, the J gene TRBJ2-1, with D unclear. Between the trimmed V and J ends, which lost 2 bases and 2 bases, there was a span of 4 bases. The CDR3 loop spans 12 amino acids. Germline CDR1 is DFQATT and CDR2 is SNEGSKA (reference sequence). CDR3 DNA sequence: TGCAGTGCTAGACTTGCCTACAATGAGCAGTTCTTC. Translating gives CSARLAYNEQFF.

There are many counts of this clonotype. The chain carries TRBV5-6 and TRBJ2-6; D is unclear. The V gene's germline CDR1 is SGHDT and CDR2 YYEEEE. The CDR3 covers 14 residues. V gave up 4 bases and J gave up 1 base, with 6 bases separating them. CDR3 in amino acids: CASSPLSGANVLTF. The CDR3 DNA sequence: TGTGCCAGCAGCCCACTGTCTGGGGCCAACGTCCTGACTTTC.

V gene TRBV12-3 or TRBV12-4 combines with J gene TRBJ2-3, with 7 bases matching TRBD2. CDR3 length: 15 residues. Unmatched junction bases numbered 5, after V lost 3 bases and J lost 2 bases. CDR3 amino acids: CASSLSSGPTDTQYF. DNA of the CDR3: TGTGCCAGCAGTTTGTCTAGCGGCCCCACAGATACGCAGTATTTT.

For the CDR3, the DNA is TGTGCCAGCAGCCCTACAGAGAGGGCATCCAAAAACATTCAGTACTTC. Its translation is CASSPTERASKNIQYF. The J gene is TRBJ2-4, the V gene TRBV7-9; D perhaps matches TRBD2 (5 bases). Per germline, CDR1 SEHNR and CDR2 FQNEAQ (reference sequence). Trimming stripped 5 bases from V and 2 bases from J, with 16 bases between. This CDR3 contains 16 residues.

This chain connects TRBV4-1 to TRBJ1-5, with no clear D. CDR1 MGHRA and CDR2 YSYEKL come from the germline V gene. V lost 2 bases and J lost 0, with 5 bases in between. There are 14 residues in the CDR3. In DNA, the CDR3 is TGCGCCAGCAGCCAATTGGGTAGCAATCAGCCCCAGCATTTT. Translated: CASSQLGSNQPQHF.

This clonotype was found a few times. The CDR3 protein is CASSPIGVISGNTIYF. The CDR3 DNA is TGTGCCAGCAGTCCTATAGGGGTGATCTCTGGAAACACCATATATTTT. This chain connects TRBV12-3 or TRBV12-4 to TRBJ1-3; perhaps TRBD1 as D (5 bases). The CDR3 extends over 16 amino acids. V lost 5 bases, J lost 0 bases, and 14 bases lay in between.

The chain uses TRBV5-1 and TRBJ2-5, with D perhaps TRBD2 (6 bases). The CDR3 covers 15 residues. V was pared by 2 bases and J by 3 bases, with 14 bases between. Germline CDR1 and CDR2: SGHRS and YFSETQ. In DNA, the CDR3 is TGCGCCAGCAGCTTTTTAAAGGGAGGAAAAGAGACCCAGTACTTC. The encoded protein is CASSFLKGGKETQYF.

V and J are TRBV5-5 and TRBJ1-2; TRBD1 matches 12 bases. This CDR3 is 16 amino acids long. Germline CDR1 reads SGHKS; CDR2 reads YYEKEE (reference sequence). The V and J ends lost 3 bases and 4 bases, in that order; junction bases with no gene match: 7. CDR3 sequence: CASSWGTGGAFYGYTF. CDR3 in DNA: TGTGCCAGCAGCTGGGGGACAGGGGGCGCATTCTATGGCTACACCTTC. The entire variable domain, with the rest obtained from reference TRBV5-5 and TRBJ1-2, is as follows: DAGVTQSPTHLIKTRGQQVTLRCSPISGHKSVSWYQQVLGQGPQFIFQYYEKEERGRGNFPDRFSARQFPNYSSELNVNALLLGDSALYLCASSWGTGGAFYGYTFGSGTRLTVV.

The chain employs TRBV9 and TRBJ2-1; D is possibly TRBD2 (6 bases). This CDR3 comprises 14 residues. Germline V lookup: CDR1 SGDLS, CDR2 YYNGEE. V lost 3 bases and J 9 bases, leaving 16 bases between the germline ends. The CDR3: CASSGSSGRREQFF. The CDR3 DNA is TGTGCCAGCAGCGGTAGTAGCGGCCGCCGTGAGCAGTTCTTC.

This chain uses TRBV20-1 with TRBJ2-3; 9 bases are shared with TRBD1. The trim removed 6 bases at V and 3 bases at J, leaving 7 bases unmatched. This CDR3 is 14 amino acids long. The V gene's germline CDR1 is DFQATT and CDR2 SNEGSKA (reference sequence). The CDR3 here is CSASRDRATDTQYF. As DNA, the CDR3 is TGCAGTGCGAGCCGGGACAGGGCAACAGATACGCAGTATTTT.

The rearrangement links TRBV7-2 to TRBJ2-3; the D is unclear. This CDR3 comprises 13 residues. The V end lost 3 bases, the J end lost 2 bases, and 6 bases lay between the germline ends. In germline, CDR1 is SGHTA, CDR2 FQGNSA. The DNA for the CDR3 is TGTGCCAGCAGCTTTACAGACACAGATACGCAGTATTTT. Residues: CASSFTDTDTQYF.

The chain combines TRBV5-1 with TRBJ2-7; the D gene could be TRBD1 or TRBD2 (6 bases each). The germline V gene encodes CDR1 SGHRS and CDR2 YFSETQ. This CDR3 spans 13 amino acids. V lost 9 bases, J lost 3 bases, and 16 bases lay in between. CDR3 nucleotide sequence: TGCGCCACGAAGGGGGGCTCCGTCTACGAGCAGTACGTC. It specifies CATKGGSVYEQYV.

There are many counts of this clonotype. The genes are TRBV29-1 and TRBJ1-2; D is unresolved. The germline gives CDR1 SQVTM, CDR2 ANQGSEA. Trimming shortened V by 4 bases and J by 8 bases, and 5 bases separated the two germline ends. The CDR3 sequence is 9 residues long. The CDR3 region has the DNA TGCAGCGTTGTCGGGGGCTACACCTTC. This codes for CSVVGGYTF.

This chain connects TRBV27 to TRBJ2-7, with D perhaps matching TRBD1 or TRBD2 (6 bases each). Germline lookup yields CDR1 MNHEY and CDR2 SMNVEV (reference sequence). V lost 8 bases and J 3 bases, leaving 14 bases between the germline ends. The CDR3 is made up of 13 amino acids. The CDR3 region has the DNA TGTGCCAGCCAGAGGGGGGATGGCTACGAGCAGTACTTC. Its translation: CASQRGDGYEQYF.

The chain is built from TRBV5-1 and TRBJ2-3; maybe TRBD1 (5 bases). This CDR3 has 14 amino acids. Germline loops: CDR1 SGHRS, CDR2 YFSETQ. V was trimmed by 4 bases and J by 3 bases, leaving 12 bases between them. DNA of the CDR3: TGCGCCAGCAGCACCAGGGTTAGTACAGATACGCAGTATTTT. Its translation is CASSTRVSTDTQYF. Full variable domain (rest looked up from reference TRBV5-1 and TRBJ2-3): KAGVTQTPRYLIKTRGQQVTLSCSPISGHRSVSWYQQTPGQGLQFLFEYFSETQRNKGNFPGRFSGRQFSNSRSEMNVSTLELGDSALYLCASSTRVSTDTQYFGPGTRLTVL.

This clonotype was seen a few times. The chain employs TRBV7-2 and TRBJ2-5, with a weak D call TRBD2 (6 bases). V was pared by 6 bases and J by 5 bases, with 25 bases between. CDR3 size: 17 residues. CDR1 is SGHTA and CDR2 is FQGNSA in the germline V gene. This CDR3 reads CASRIGVRAGRSETQYF. The CDR3 region has the DNA TGTGCCAGCAGGATCGGGGTGCGGGCAGGGAGGTCGGAGACCCAGTACTTC. The whole variable domain, filled in from reference TRBV7-2 and TRBJ2-5, reads GAGVSQSPSNKVTEKGKDVELRCDPISGHTALYWYRQSLGQGLEFLIYFQGNSAPDKSGLPSDRFSAERTGGSVSTLTIQRTQQEDSAVYLCASRIGVRAGRSETQYFGPGTRLLVL.

In this sample, this clonotype turned up once. This may arise from a read error, as a much more abundant clone is one base away. The chain recombines TRBV7-6 with TRBJ1-5; D gene uncertain. There are 13 residues in the CDR3. Germline assignment: CDR1 SGHVS and CDR2 FNYEAQ. The CDR3 bases are TGTGCCAGCAGCCCATATCGGGATCAGACCCAGCATTTT. It specifies CASSPYRDQTQHF.

The table lists this clonotype with a few counts. The chain uses TRBV28 and TRBJ1-2; no reliable D call. The CDR3 has 13 amino acids. Trimming pared 8 bases from V and 4 bases from J, leaving 14 bases between. In germline, CDR1 is MDHEN, CDR2 SYDVKM. The CDR3 DNA follows: TGTGCCAGCGGCTTTATGAAGGGCTATGGCTACACCTTC. Protein product: CASGFMKGYGYTF.